The following is a T cell receptor beta chain sequence with its context. The antigen remains unidentified. Method: immunoSEQ multiplex PCR; TCRdb's copy keeps in-frame clones and lacks some. The sample shows around 130,000 clones, about nine tenths of them seen only once. The data stem from a study of PD-1 blockade in mismatch repair-deficient tumors. The V end lost 1 base, the J end lost 2 bases, and 5 bases lay between the germline ends. Germline V gene lookup returns CDR1 SGHNT and CDR2 YENEEA. The CDR3 has 13 residues. General observations from the study: Tumor-resident clones, often undetectable pretreatment in blood, expanded then contracted after pembrolizumab.

V is TRBV11-3 and J is TRBJ1-1; no reliable D call. This TCR derives from an adult with mismatch repair-deficient cancer. Sample: peripheral blood, taken approximately 72 weeks after starting pembrolizumab. The CDR3 nucleotides are TGTGCCAGCAGCTTAGGGGTCAACACTGAAGCTTTCTTT. This translates into CASSLGVNTEAFF.